This T cell receptor (beta chain) was identified in a study of cytomegalovirus exposure and HLA in healthy donors. Background on the study: From HLA-typed donors, an early data release held tens of millions of unique TCRs.

Primers: 60 Vbeta forward and 13 Jbeta reverse. The table came from immunoSEQ multiplex PCR; TCRdb's copy has only in-frame clones and leaves some out. This sample carries fewer than 45,000 clones, over 60% of them seen once, and the ten largest clones take approximately 3.5%. CDR1 SGHRS and CDR2 YFSETQ come from the germline V gene. The CDR3 has 15 amino acids. V lost 0 bases to trimming and J lost 5 bases; unmatched junction nucleotides: 6. V usage is TRBV5-1 and J usage is TRBJ2-5, with 8 bases identical to TRBD1. Material: PBMCs. The receptor comes from a woman in her twenties or thirties in good health and CMV-seronegative. The CDR3 here is CASSLAAGGVETQYF. The CDR3 DNA reads as TGCGCCAGCAGCTTGGCCGCAGGGGGCGTTGAGACCCAGTACTTC.